This record concerns one T cell receptor (beta chain) sequence. Repertoires were generated with immunoSEQ multiplex PCR, while TCRdb's copy carries only in-frame clones and drops some. This table holds roughly 400,000 clones, about 89% found once. This sample is drawn from a study of blood T cell repertoires in COVID-19. Overall study: PBMCs, B-cell-depleted T cells, or T cells were the source of the cDNA or gDNA that made up the material.

This CDR3 spans 20 amino acids. The germline gives CDR1 SGHRS, CDR2 YFSETQ. Germline trimming cut 4 bases from V and 4 bases from J; bases unmatched to any gene: 24. The TCR originated in a woman in her sixties or seventies with COVID-19, enrolled during active disease. Sample: peripheral blood. This chain uses TRBV5-1 with TRBJ1-2; 8 bases agree with TRBD1. CDR3 sequence reads: CASSLAAQSGTGRRFYGYTF. CDR3 DNA sequence: TGCGCCAGCAGCCTGGCGGCGCAATCGGGGACAGGAAGGCGATTCTATGGCTACACCTTC.